Listed here are 27 T cell receptor beta chains from one sample, sequenced in a study of blood T cell repertoires in COVID-19. TCRdb keeps only in-frame clones here, not all; method: immunoSEQ multiplex PCR. The table includes some 150,000 clones, roughly 86% detected once. The sequencing sample was made of peripheral blood. The receptors derive from a man in his sixties or seventies with acute or convalescent COVID-19.

J is TRBJ2-7 and V is TRBV6-6; 7 bases line up with TRBD1. The germline V gene has CDR1 MNHNY and CDR2 SVGAGI (reference sequence). The CDR3 contains 16 residues. The V gene end was trimmed by 7 bases and the J gene end by 0 bases; junction bases not matched to a gene: 12. The CDR3 sequence is CASNQGQTGRSYEQYF. For the CDR3, the DNA is TGTGCCAGCAACCAGGGGCAGACAGGGCGCTCCTACGAGCAGTACTTC.

The CDR3 coding sequence is TGTGCCAGCAGCCCAGGACACGAGAGCTCCTACGAGCAGTACTTC. It specifies CASSPGHESSYEQYF. The rearrangement uses TRBV6-2 or TRBV6-3 and TRBJ2-7, with D tentatively TRBD1 (5 bases). The CDR3 is made up of 15 amino acids. The germline V gene has CDR1 MNHEY and CDR2 SVGEGT. The V and J ends lost 6 bases and 0 bases respectively, with 15 bases between them.

The gene calls are TRBV2 and TRBJ2-7, with TRBD1 as a possible D gene (6 bases). Germline loops: CDR1 SNHLY, CDR2 FYNNEI. The V and J ends lost 8 bases and 3 bases respectively, with 14 bases between them. CDR3 size: 13 residues. In nucleotides, the CDR3 is TGTGCCAGCTGGACGGACAGAAGCTACGAGCAGTACTTC. This translates into CASWTDRSYEQYF.

This sequence joins TRBV7-9 and TRBJ1-4, with 7 bases matching TRBD1. In germline, CDR1 is SEHNR, CDR2 FQNEAQ (reference sequence). The V and J ends lost 5 bases and 7 bases, in that order; junction bases with no gene match: 7. This CDR3 spans 14 amino acids. The CDR3 coding sequence is TGTGCCAGCAGCCGGACAGGCGCTGGTGAAAAACTGTTTTTT. Its translation: CASSRTGAGEKLFF.

The rearrangement uses TRBV27 and TRBJ2-1, with 8 bases fitting TRBD2. Unmatched junction bases numbered 3, after V lost 3 bases and J lost 8 bases. The CDR3 extends over 13 amino acids. Germline CDR1 is MNHEY and CDR2 is SMNVEV (reference sequence). CDR3 nucleotides: TGTGCCAGCAGTTTCGGACTAGCAGATGAGCAGTTCTTC. Its translation: CASSFGLADEQFF.

The rearrangement links TRBV4-2 to TRBJ1-1; 8 bases line up with TRBD1. The ends lost 0 bases at V and 5 bases at J; junction bases unmatched: 8. CDR3 length: 16 residues. Germline V gives CDR1 LGHNA, CDR2 YNFKEQ. The CDR3 sequence: CASSQEPGQGATEAFF. The CDR3, as DNA: TGTGCCAGCAGCCAAGAGCCAGGGCAGGGGGCAACTGAAGCTTTCTTT.

The chain joins TRBV19 to TRBJ1-2; D call uncertain. In germline, CDR1 is LNHDA, CDR2 SQIVND (reference sequence). Trimming took off 1 base at V and 6 bases at J, with 12 bases between the two ends. The CDR3 has 14 amino acids. CDR3 sequence: CASSIGGAMNGYTF. In DNA, the CDR3 is TGTGCCAGTAGTATAGGAGGAGCTATGAATGGCTACACCTTC.

V gene TRBV5-5 combines with J gene TRBJ1-1; no clear D gene. The CDR3 extends over 13 amino acids. Germline V gives CDR1 SGHKS, CDR2 YYEKEE (reference sequence). V was pared by 6 bases and J by 3 bases, with 12 bases between. The CDR3 protein is CASKTERYTEAFF. CDR3 bases: TGTGCCAGCAAAACCGAGAGGTACACTGAAGCTTTCTTT.

The V and J genes are TRBV9 and TRBJ2-3; 7 nucleotides align to TRBD2. In germline, CDR1 is SGDLS, CDR2 YYNGEE. The V and J ends lost 3 bases and 0 bases, in that order; junction bases with no gene match: 13. This CDR3 spans 18 amino acids. As DNA, the CDR3 is TGTGCCAGCAGCGAGGGCCCCCCCACGCGGGGGAGCACAGATACGCAGTATTTT. Translation: CASSEGPPTRGSTDTQYF.

The V gene is TRBV6-5, the J gene TRBJ1-2, with 8 bases matching TRBD1. V gave up 5 bases and J gave up 4 bases; unmatched junction bases: 6. The CDR3 loop spans 14 amino acids. Germline CDR1 is MNHEY and CDR2 is SVGAGI. The CDR3: CASSRDRWGYGYTF. The DNA for the CDR3 is TGTGCCAGCAGTCGGGACAGGTGGGGCTATGGCTACACCTTC.

The rearrangement uses TRBV2 and TRBJ2-7, with 7 bases fitting TRBD1. CDR1 and CDR2 (germline): SNHLY, FYNNEI. J lost 7 bases, V lost 6 bases, and 0 bases had no gene match. CDR3 length: 10 residues. CDR3 protein: CASRTGEQYF. CDR3 DNA sequence: TGTGCCAGCAGGACAGGGGAGCAGTACTTC.

The rearrangement joins TRBV7-8 to TRBJ2-5; maybe TRBD2 (5 bases). Germline CDR1 SGHVS, CDR2 FQNEAQ. V lost 5 bases to trimming and J lost 1 base, with 8 bases between them. The CDR3 covers 13 residues. The CDR3 reads CASSAGIQETQYF. CDR3 bases: TGTGCCAGCAGCGCCGGGATCCAAGAGACCCAGTACTTC.

The chain joins TRBV5-4 to TRBJ2-5, with 10 bases matching TRBD1. Unmatched junction bases numbered 1, after V lost 2 bases and J lost 3 bases. The CDR3 spans 14 residues. The V gene's germline CDR1 is SGHNT and CDR2 YYREEE (reference sequence). CDR3 DNA sequence: TGTGCCAGCAGCTTCGGGACAGGGGAAGAGACCCAGTACTTC. This codes for CASSFGTGEETQYF. The variable domain in full, with the rest retrieved from reference TRBV5-4 and TRBJ2-5, is ETGVTQSPTHLIKTRGQQVTLRCSSQSGHNTVSWYQQALGQGPQFIFQYYREEENGRGNFPPRFSGLQFPNYSSELNVNALELDDSALYLCASSFGTGEETQYFGPGTRLLVL.

This clone appeared a single time. The genes are TRBV10-1 and TRBJ1-1; a weak D match, TRBD1 (5 bases). This CDR3 is built from 15 residues. Per germline, CDR1 WNHNN and CDR2 SYGVQD (reference sequence). V lost 0 bases and J 1 base, leaving 9 bases between the germline ends. The CDR3 DNA reads as TGCGCCAGCAGTGAGTCATTAGACAGGAACACTGAAGCTTTCTTT. As protein: CASSESLDRNTEAFF.

This sequence joins TRBV11-2 and TRBJ1-1; a possible D gene is TRBD1 (5 bases). The CDR3 is 15 residues long. Germline V CDR1 and CDR2: SGHAT, FQNNGV. V was trimmed by 6 bases and J by 1 base, leaving 15 bases between them. In DNA, the CDR3 is TGTGCCAGCAGTTACTACGGTACAGGGAACACTGAAGCTTTCTTT. This sequence encodes CASSYYGTGNTEAFF.

V is TRBV11-3 and J is TRBJ2-7; D gene ambiguous. Germline CDR1 and CDR2: SGHNT and YENEEA. V was pared by 0 bases and J by 2 bases, with 5 bases between. This CDR3 spans 13 amino acids. In nucleotides, the CDR3 is TGTGCCAGCAGCTTAGACAGTCCCTACGAGCAGTACTTC. Protein: CASSLDSPYEQYF.

The chain joins TRBV5-8 to TRBJ2-3, with TRBD2 identical over 14 bases. The ends lost 3 bases at V and 5 bases at J; junction bases unmatched: 5. CDR1 and CDR2 (germline): SGHTS, YDEGEE. The CDR3 contains 16 residues. CDR3 in amino acids: CASSSGTSGREDTQYF. CDR3 DNA: TGTGCCAGCAGCTCAGGGACTAGCGGGAGAGAAGATACGCAGTATTTT. The full variable domain, with the rest looked up from reference TRBV5-8 and TRBJ2-3, is EAGVTQSPTHLIKTRGQQATLRCSPISGHTSVYWYQQALGLGLQFLLWYDEGEERNRGNFPPRFSGRQFPNYSSELNVNALELEDSALYLCASSSGTSGREDTQYFGPGTRLTVL.

The chain uses TRBV25-1 and TRBJ2-7; TRBD1 aligns across 7 bases. J lost 4 bases, V lost 2 bases, and 5 bases had no gene match. The germline CDR1 and CDR2 sequences are MGHDK and SYGVNS. The CDR3 has 14 residues. The CDR3 region is CASSEPGGTYEQYF. The CDR3 DNA reads as TGTGCCAGCAGTGAACCAGGGGGTACTTACGAGCAGTACTTC.

The chain carries TRBV2 and TRBJ2-1; TRBD2 agrees at 7 bases. J gave up 4 bases and V 8 bases, and 11 bases lay outside the gene matches. The CDR3 totals 15 residues. CDR1 and CDR2 (germline): SNHLY, FYNNEI. CDR3 coding DNA: TGTGCCAGCCACTCGGGGGGAGGGACTTACAATGAGCAGTTCTTC. Its translation: CASHSGGGTYNEQFF.

This sequence joins TRBV5-1 and TRBJ2-5; TRBD1 aligns across 7 bases. J was trimmed by 1 base and V by 3 bases; bases with no gene match: 3. Germline V gives CDR1 SGHRS, CDR2 YFSETQ. CDR3 size: 14 residues. In DNA form, the CDR3 reads TGCGCCAGCAGCTCTGGACAGGTCCAAGAGACCCAGTACTTC. Residues: CASSSGQVQETQYF.

The J gene is TRBJ2-5, the V gene TRBV6-5; 7 bases fit TRBD1. The ends lost 6 bases at V and 4 bases at J; junction bases unmatched: 5. Germline-derived CDR1 and CDR2 are MNHEY and SVGAGI. The CDR3 consists of 13 residues. CDR3 region: CASSPGQVETQYF. The CDR3 region has the DNA TGTGCCAGCAGCCCCGGACAGGTAGAGACCCAGTACTTC.

This chain links TRBV19 with TRBJ2-6; unclear D gene. Germline CDR1 reads LNHDA; CDR2 reads SQIVND (reference sequence). This CDR3 is 15 amino acids long. Deletions cut 5 bases from V and 3 bases from J, with 11 bases between. The CDR3 reads CASSAPSLGANVLTF. CDR3 nucleotide sequence: TGTGCCAGTAGTGCGCCGTCCCTTGGGGCCAACGTCCTGACTTTC.

The chain employs TRBV3-1 (or the pseudogene TRBV3-2) and TRBJ2-1, with 13 bases fitting TRBD2. Germline CDR1 reads LGHDT; CDR2 reads YNNKEL (reference sequence). V lost 5 bases and J lost 9; bases outside the gene matches: 13. The CDR3 length is 17 residues. CDR3 amino acids: CASSFTKRTSGRSEQFF. The CDR3 coding sequence is TGTGCCAGCAGCTTTACTAAAAGGACTAGCGGGAGAAGTGAGCAGTTCTTC.

The V gene is TRBV6-5, the J gene TRBJ1-1; D remains unclear. Trimming left V 3 bases short and J 5 bases short, with 16 bases between. Germline CDR1 and CDR2: MNHEY and SVGAGI. The CDR3 is 15 residues long. CDR3 protein: CASSYVEAGQTEAFF. CDR3 nucleotide sequence: TGTGCCAGCAGTTATGTGGAGGCAGGTCAGACTGAAGCTTTCTTT.

The J gene is TRBJ2-7, the V gene TRBV7-2, with 7 nucleotides matching TRBD1. The CDR3 sequence is 15 residues long. The germline gives CDR1 SGHTA, CDR2 FQGNSA. After removal of 6 bases from V and 0 bases from J, the junction contained 8 bases not matched to a gene. Here the CDR3 DNA reads TGTGCCAGCAGTGCTACCGGGACAGCCTCCTACGAGCAGTACTTC. Encoded protein: CASSATGTASYEQYF.

The V gene is TRBV18, the J gene TRBJ2-7; 9 bases agree with TRBD1. After removal of 0 bases from V and 3 bases from J, the junction contained 0 bases not matched to a gene. In germline, CDR1 is KGHSH, CDR2 LQKENI. The CDR3 length is 14 residues. CDR3 amino acids: CASSPPDRGYEQYF. CDR3 coding DNA: TGTGCCAGCTCACCACCGGACAGGGGCTACGAGCAGTACTTC.

The V and J genes are TRBV5-1 and TRBJ2-3; D unclear. Deletions cut 2 bases from V and 2 bases from J, with 12 bases between. There are 15 residues in the CDR3. The germline CDR1 and CDR2 sequences are SGHRS and YFSETQ. CDR3 DNA sequence: TGCGCCAGCAGCTTTTTGCGGAGCTTCACAGATACGCAGTATTTT. Protein: CASSFLRSFTDTQYF.